The next 6 T cell receptor beta chains were all read from a single sample in a study of breast tumors, draining lymph nodes, adjacent tissues. Axillary draining lymph nodes of breast cancer patients supplied the node samples. TCRdb re-called the multiplex PCR reads through MiXCR, storing one row per CDR3 protein. Seen here are approximately 300,000 distinct CDR3 sequences, roughly 31% observed once, and the top ten hold approximately 1%. The sequencing input was axillary lymph node tissue. Receptors were obtained from a female donor with breast cancer. Some clones in this sample may be carry-over from other donors' samples.

This clonotype was found many times. The rearrangement links TRBV7-9 to TRBJ2-7; D may be TRBD2 (6 bases). Deletions cut 2 bases from V and 0 bases from J, with 14 bases between. The CDR3 covers 16 residues. The germline gives CDR1 SEHNR, CDR2 FQNEAQ (reference sequence). The DNA for the CDR3 is TGTGCCAGCAGCTTAAACTCCGGGACTCGCTCCTACGAGCAGTACTTC. Amino acid sequence: CASSLNSGTRSYEQYF. The whole variable domain, filled in from reference TRBV7-9 and TRBJ2-7, reads DTGVSQNPRHKITKRGQNVTFRCDPISEHNRLYWYRQTLGQGPEFLTYFQNEAQLEKSRLLSDRFSAERPKGSFSTLEIQRTEQGDSAMYLCASSLNSGTRSYEQYFGPGTRLTVT.

The chain is built from TRBV27 and TRBJ2-7; 7 bases map to TRBD1. Germline V gives CDR1 MNHEY, CDR2 SMNVEV (reference sequence). The CDR3 totals 12 residues. Trimming removed 5 bases from V and 7 bases from J; junction bases left unmatched: 5. The CDR3 nucleotides are TGTGCCAGCAGTCGGGACAGATTTGAGCAGTACTTC. Its translation is CASSRDRFEQYF.

In its sample, this clonotype was seen many times. The rearrangement links TRBV19 to TRBJ2-7; 7 nucleotides align to TRBD2. The V gene's germline CDR1 is LNHDA and CDR2 SQIVND (reference sequence). J was trimmed by 4 bases and V by 3 bases; bases with no gene match: 15. The CDR3 length is 17 residues. This CDR3 reads CASSIRSTGAGPYEQYF. CDR3 nucleotide sequence: TGTGCCAGTAGTATTCGGTCTACAGGAGCGGGACCTTACGAGCAGTACTTC.

Details on this clonotype: Given a much more abundant clone one base away, this may be a read error. The chain links TRBV5-4 to TRBJ2-3, with D possibly being TRBD2 (7 bases). V lost 3 bases, J lost 0 bases, and 17 bases lay in between. This CDR3 is built from 17 residues. Germline V CDR1 and CDR2: SGHNT, YYREEE (reference sequence). This CDR3 is CASSWRGGDTSTDTQYF. Written as DNA, the CDR3 is TGTGCCAGCAGCTGGAGGGGGGGGGACACTAGCACAGATACGCAGTATTTT.

About this clonotype itself: A read error is possible here, since a much larger clone lies one base away. The CDR3 loop reads CASGRQKETQYF. CDR3 sequence (DNA): TGTGCCAGCGGACGACAGAAAGAGACCCAGTACTTC. The chain recombines TRBV5-6 with TRBJ2-5; D is possibly TRBD1 (5 bases). Trimming took 7 bases from V and 3 from J, leaving 10 bases between them. Germline V lookup: CDR1 SGHDT, CDR2 YYEEEE. The CDR3 consists of 12 residues.

This clonotype was seen at least ten times. V usage is TRBV19 and J usage is TRBJ2-1, with D possibly being TRBD2 (6 bases). V was shortened by 6 bases and J by 9 bases, with 24 bases between the two germline ends. CDR3 size: 16 residues. Germline V gene data show CDR1 as LNHDA and CDR2 as SQIVND (reference sequence). The CDR3 DNA reads as TGTGCCAGTAGACCAAGGGGAGAGCGGGTGTCCAGTGAGCAGTTCTTC. Translation gives CASRPRGERVSSEQFF.